Here is one T cell receptor beta chain with its context. Its antigen is currently unknown. Combining a sample-barcoded 5' primer with a J-beta primer mix, a second PCR ran for about 6 to 12 cycles. TCRdb used MiXCR to reprocess the 5' RACE reads, holding one entry per CDR3 protein. The sample lists 850,000 to 1,300,000 distinct CDR3 sequences; more than 40% were seen once. This specimen comes from a study of blood T cells in healthy people across ages. General study points: It was not known whether donors were CMV positive (a possible confounder of expanded clonotype changes).

Germline V gene lookup returns CDR1 MNHNS and CDR2 SASEGT. V was pared by 7 bases and J by 6 bases, with 19 bases between. The CDR3 length is 15 residues. Input material: blood. This TCR was recovered from a woman aged 55-70 years in good health. V gene TRBV6-1 combines with J gene TRBJ2-1; D possibly corresponds to TRBD1 (6 bases). CDR3 nucleotides: TGTGCCAGCACCCCTCAGGGACAATGGGCCAATGAGCAGTTCTTC. The encoded protein is CASTPQGQWANEQFF.